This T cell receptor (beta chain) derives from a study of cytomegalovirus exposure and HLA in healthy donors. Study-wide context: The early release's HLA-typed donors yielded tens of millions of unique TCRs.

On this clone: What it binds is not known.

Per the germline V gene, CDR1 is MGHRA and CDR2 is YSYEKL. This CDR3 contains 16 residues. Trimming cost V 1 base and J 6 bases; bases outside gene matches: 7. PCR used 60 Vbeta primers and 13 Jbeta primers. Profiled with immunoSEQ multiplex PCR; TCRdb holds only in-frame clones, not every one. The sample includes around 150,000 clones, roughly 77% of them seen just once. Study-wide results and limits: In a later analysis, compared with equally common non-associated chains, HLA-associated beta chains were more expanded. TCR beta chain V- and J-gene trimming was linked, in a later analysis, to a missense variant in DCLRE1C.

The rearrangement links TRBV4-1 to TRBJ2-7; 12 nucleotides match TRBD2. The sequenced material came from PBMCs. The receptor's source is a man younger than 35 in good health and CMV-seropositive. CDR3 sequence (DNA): TGCGCCAGCAGCCAAGCCCGACTAGCGGGAGTTAGCGAGCAGTACTTC. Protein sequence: CASSQARLAGVSEQYF.